A selection of T cell receptor beta chains follows, all from one sample in a study of T cell repertoires in ileal Crohn's disease. Clones were read by immunoSEQ multiplex PCR, and TCRdb kept only the in-frame ones, dropping some. Of 11,000 to 15,000 clones listed, roughly 85% are singletons. Input material: ileal tissue. These receptors originate from an adult with Crohn's disease. CDR3s include the opening cysteine and the closing phenylalanine or tryptophan. The order of the fields is J gene, D gene, clone size, V gene, CDR3 protein, CDR3 DNA. D genes are given only for firm matches. A clone size is listed for some rows: how often the clone was seen (once, few, many), or a class if it is expanded.

TRBJ1-1 | NA | NA | TRBV6-6 | CASSYPSEDPKAEAFF | TGTGCCAGCAGTTACCCGTCTGAGGATCCGAAGGCTGAAGCTTTCTTT
TRBJ2-1 | NA | NA | TRBV5-1 | CASSLVGGGPDEQFF | TGCGCCAGCAGCTTGGTAGGTGGCGGCCCCGATGAGCAGTTCTTC
TRBJ2-5 | NA | NA | TRBV29-1 | CSVDGPAGQETQYF | TGCAGCGTGGATGGCCCGGCAGGGCAAGAGACCCAGTACTTC
TRBJ2-7 | TRBD1 | NA | TRBV5-5 | CASSLAFSGGAVISYEQYF | TGTGCCAGCAGCTTGGCCTTTTCAGGGGGCGCAGTCATTTCCTACGAGCAGTACTTC
TRBJ2-1 | NA | NA | TRBV7-9 | CASSSRTPSSYNEQFF | TGTGCCAGCAGCTCACGGACTCCCAGCTCCTACAATGAGCAGTTCTTC
TRBJ2-7 | TRBD2 | NA | TRBV9 | CASSEQIAGSLYEQYF | TGTGCCAGCAGCGAACAGATAGCGGGGTCTCTGTACGAGCAGTACTTC
TRBJ2-3 | NA | NA | TRBV9 | CASSVVTGAKTGTQYF | TGTGCCAGCAGCGTAGTAACGGGAGCCAAAACGGGTACGCAGTATTTT
TRBJ1-2 | NA | once | TRBV30 | CAWSLELARGYTF | TGTGCCTGGAGCTTGGAACTGGCGCGGGGCTACACCTTC
TRBJ2-7 | NA | few | TRBV25-1 | CASRIPRDWGIDEQYF | TGTGCCAGCAGAATACCCAGGGATTGGGGTATCGACGAGCAGTACTTC
TRBJ1-1 | TRBD1 | NA | TRBV5-4 | CASSPGQGIANTEAFF | TGTGCCAGCAGCCCCGGACAGGGGATCGCGAACACTGAAGCTTTCTTT
TRBJ2-7 | NA | few | TRBV2 | CASSPQGNRYEQYF | TGTGCCAGCAGTCCGCAGGGGAATCGGTACGAGCAGTACTTC
TRBJ2-7 | TRBD1 | few | TRBV6-1 | CASSEEGQGAYEQYF | TGTGCCAGCAGTGAAGAGGGACAGGGGGCTTACGAGCAGTACTTC
TRBJ2-5 | TRBD2 | NA | TRBV9 | CASSRGLAEETQYF | TGTGCCAGCAGCCGGGGACTAGCGGAAGAGACCCAGTACTTC
TRBJ1-1 | NA | few | TRBV5-1 | CASSPGGDTEAFF | TGCGCCAGCAGCCCTGGAGGGGACACTGAAGCTTTCTTT
TRBJ2-6 | TRBD1 | NA | TRBV6-6 | CASRSTGSGANVLTF | TGTGCCAGCAGGTCGACAGGGTCCGGGGCCAACGTCCTGACTTTC
TRBJ2-3 | TRBD2 | NA | TRBV4-2 | CASSQDNRVGSGVDTQYF | TGTGCCAGCAGCCAAGATAATAGGGTCGGTAGCGGGGTAGATACGCAGTATTTT
TRBJ1-6 | TRBD1 | NA | TRBV18 | CASSSGQLYNSPLHF | TGTGCCAGCTCATCGGGACAGCTCTATAATTCACCCCTCCACTTT
TRBJ2-7 | NA | NA | TRBV5-6 | CASSLGLALYEQYF | TGTGCCAGCAGCTTGGGGCTAGCTCTCTACGAGCAGTACTTC
TRBJ1-5 | TRBD1 | NA | TRBV9 | CASSVGAGGDQPQHF | TGTGCCAGCAGCGTAGGGGCAGGGGGAGATCAGCCCCAGCATTTT
TRBJ2-2 | NA | NA | TRBV30 | CAWNTDTGELFF | TGTGCCTGGAACACCGACACCGGGGAGCTGTTTTTT
TRBJ1-5 | NA | few | TRBV1 | CTSSQDRRGPEPQHF | TGCACCAGCAGCCAAGATCGAAGGGGTCCAGAACCCCAGCATTTT
TRBJ2-2 | TRBD2 | NA | TRBV5-1 | CASSRTSAMTGELFF | TGCGCCAGCAGTAGAACTAGCGCCATGACCGGGGAGCTGTTTTTT
TRBJ2-7 | NA | few | TRBV9 | CASSVTPLVHEQYF | TGTGCCAGCAGCGTAACCCCCCTAGTTCACGAGCAGTACTTC
TRBJ2-3 | NA | few | TRBV30 | CAWSVQIGRGDTDTQYF | TGTGCCTGGAGTGTACAGATCGGCAGGGGGGACACAGATACGCAGTATTTT
TRBJ2-7 | TRBD2 | NA | TRBV9 | CASSEGLAETYEQYF | TGTGCCAGCAGCGAGGGACTAGCGGAAACCTACGAGCAGTACTTC
TRBJ1-2 | NA | NA | TRBV7-9 | CASSSSDRERAYF | TGTGCCAGCAGCTCGTCCGACCGCGAGCGAGCGTACTTC
TRBJ1-3 | TRBD1 | NA | TRBV29-1 | CSVDMGQALSGNTIYF | TGCAGCGTTGATATGGGACAGGCACTCTCTGGAAACACCATATATTTT
TRBJ1-5 | NA | medium-sized | TRBV19 | CASSISPGRVDQPQHF | TGTGCCAGTAGTATAAGTCCCGGCAGGGTCGACCAGCCCCAGCATTTT
TRBJ1-1 | NA | NA | TRBV10-1 | CASSEGTTFTEAFF | TGCGCCAGCAGTGAGGGGACAACCTTTACTGAAGCTTTCTTT
TRBJ1-4 | NA | NA | TRBV6-6 | CASRIPTNEKLFF | TGTGCCAGCAGAATCCCGACTAATGAAAAACTGTTTTTT
TRBJ1-5 | NA | NA | TRBV19 | CASSVPRRGGYSNQPQHF | TGTGCCAGTAGTGTCCCCCGCCGGGGAGGGTATAGCAATCAGCCCCAGCATTTT
TRBJ2-5 | TRBD2 | few | TRBV2 | CASRAGGPGTQYF | TGTGCCAGCAGAGCGGGGGGGCCCGGGACCCAGTACTTC
TRBJ2-2 | TRBD1 | few | TRBV14 | CASERGRSTGELFF | TGTGCCAGCGAGAGGGGGCGAAGCACCGGGGAGCTGTTTTTT
TRBJ2-2 | NA | few | TRBV7-3 | CASSLNTNTGELFF | TGTGCCAGCAGCTTAAATACGAACACCGGGGAGCTGTTTTTT
TRBJ2-5 | TRBD1 | NA | TRBV15 | CATSRSRDREETQYF | TGTGCCACCAGCAGAAGCCGGGACAGGGAAGAGACCCAGTACTTC
TRBJ2-1 | TRBD2 | few | TRBV12-5 | CASGPGRLAGVNEQFF | TGTGCTAGTGGTCCGGGAAGACTAGCGGGGGTCAATGAGCAGTTCTTC
TRBJ2-1 | NA | NA | TRBV9 | CASSDAGTLYNEQFF | TGTGCCAGCAGCGACGCCGGGACTCTCTACAATGAGCAGTTCTTC
TRBJ2-3 | TRBD1 | NA | TRBV30 | CAWDRDRGTDTQYF | TGTGCCTGGGACCGGGACAGGGGTACAGATACGCAGTATTTT
TRBJ1-5 | NA | NA | TRBV16 | CASSLRQTSNQPQHF | TGTGCCAGCAGCCTCAGACAGACTAGCAATCAGCCCCAGCATTTT
TRBJ1-2 | NA | NA | TRBV11-2 | CASSLTSSLGYTF | TGTGCCAGCAGCCTCACGTCTTCGCTAGGCTACACCTTC
TRBJ1-6 | NA | NA | TRBV6-5 | CASSLDLNSPLHF | TGTGCCAGCAGTCTAGACCTGAATTCACCCCTCCACTTT